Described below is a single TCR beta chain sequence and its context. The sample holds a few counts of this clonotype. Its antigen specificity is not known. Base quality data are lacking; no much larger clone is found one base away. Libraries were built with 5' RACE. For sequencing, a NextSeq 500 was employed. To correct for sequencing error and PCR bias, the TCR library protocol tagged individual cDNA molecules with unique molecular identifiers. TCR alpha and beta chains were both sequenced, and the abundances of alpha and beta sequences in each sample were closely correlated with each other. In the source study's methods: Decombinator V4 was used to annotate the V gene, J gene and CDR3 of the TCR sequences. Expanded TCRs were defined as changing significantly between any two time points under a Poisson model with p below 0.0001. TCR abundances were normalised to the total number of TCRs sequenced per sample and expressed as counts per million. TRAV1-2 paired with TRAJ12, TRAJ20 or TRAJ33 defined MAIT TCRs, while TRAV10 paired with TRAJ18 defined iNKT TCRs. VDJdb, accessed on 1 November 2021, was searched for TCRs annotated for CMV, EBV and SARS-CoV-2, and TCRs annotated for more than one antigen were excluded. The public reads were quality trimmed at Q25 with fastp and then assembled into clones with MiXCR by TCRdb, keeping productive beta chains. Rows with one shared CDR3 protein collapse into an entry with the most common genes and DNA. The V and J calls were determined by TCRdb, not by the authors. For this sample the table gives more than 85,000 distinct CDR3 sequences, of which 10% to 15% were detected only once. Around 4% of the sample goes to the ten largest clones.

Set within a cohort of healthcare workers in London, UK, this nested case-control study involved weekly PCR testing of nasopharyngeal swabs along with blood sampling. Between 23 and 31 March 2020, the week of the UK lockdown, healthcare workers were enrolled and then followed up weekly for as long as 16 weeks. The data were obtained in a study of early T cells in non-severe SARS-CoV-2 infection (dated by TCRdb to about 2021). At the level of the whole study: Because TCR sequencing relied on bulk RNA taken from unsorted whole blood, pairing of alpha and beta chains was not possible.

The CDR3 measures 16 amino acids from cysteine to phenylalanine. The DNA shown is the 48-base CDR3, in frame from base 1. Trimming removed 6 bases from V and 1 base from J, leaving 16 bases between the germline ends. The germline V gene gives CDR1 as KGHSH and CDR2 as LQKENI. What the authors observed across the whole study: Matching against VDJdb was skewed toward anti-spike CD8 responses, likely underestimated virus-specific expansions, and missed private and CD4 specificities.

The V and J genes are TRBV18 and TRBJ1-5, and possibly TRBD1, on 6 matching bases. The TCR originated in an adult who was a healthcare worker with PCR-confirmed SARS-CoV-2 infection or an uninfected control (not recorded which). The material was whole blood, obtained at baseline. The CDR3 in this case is CASSNRGQRSNQPQHF. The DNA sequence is TGTGCCAGCTCCAACCGGGGACAAAGGAGCAATCAGCCCCAGCATTTT.